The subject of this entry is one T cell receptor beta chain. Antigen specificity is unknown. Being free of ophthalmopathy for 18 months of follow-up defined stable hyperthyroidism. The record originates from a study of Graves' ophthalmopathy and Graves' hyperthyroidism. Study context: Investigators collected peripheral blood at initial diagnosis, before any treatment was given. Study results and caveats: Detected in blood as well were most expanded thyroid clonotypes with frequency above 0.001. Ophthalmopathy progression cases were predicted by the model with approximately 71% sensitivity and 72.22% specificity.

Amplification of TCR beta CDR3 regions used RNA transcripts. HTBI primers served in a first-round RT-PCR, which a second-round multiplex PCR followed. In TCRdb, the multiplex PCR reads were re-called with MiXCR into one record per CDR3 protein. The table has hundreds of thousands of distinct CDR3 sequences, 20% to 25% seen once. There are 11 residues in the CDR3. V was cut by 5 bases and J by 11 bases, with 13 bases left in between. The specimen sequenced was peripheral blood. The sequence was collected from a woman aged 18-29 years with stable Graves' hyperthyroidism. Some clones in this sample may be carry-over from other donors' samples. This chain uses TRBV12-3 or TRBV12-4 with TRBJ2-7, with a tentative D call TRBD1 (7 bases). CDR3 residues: CASSIDREEYF. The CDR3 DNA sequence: TGTGCCAGCAGTATCGACAGGGAGGAGTACTTC.